This T cell receptor (beta chain) derives from a study of identical twins. For this clonotype: Its antigen remains unknown.

V dropped 1 base and J dropped 2; count of bases not matched to a gene: 12. Per germline, CDR1 SNHLY and CDR2 FYNNEI. The length of the CDR3 is 19 residues. Overall study findings and caveats: Rather than following the same donors, the conclusions depended on cross-sectional statistical analysis. Researchers reported excess low generation probability among twin-shared out-of-frame alpha sequences.

TCRdb re-derived calls from the 5' RACE reads in MiXCR, one entry per CDR3 protein. The sample has under 350,000 distinct CDR3 sequences, roughly 10% seen once. Healthy Caucasian donors formed the entire cohort. The data also belong to a second study, concerning yellow fever vaccine responses in identical twins.

This sequence originates from a woman in her late teens or twenties in good health. This chain connects TRBV2 to TRBJ2-2, with 8 nucleotides matching TRBD1. Sequencing used CD8+ T cells sorted from blood. The CDR3 DNA is TGTGCCAGCAGTGAAGGCTGGCTACAGGGGGGAGAAAACACCGGGGAGCTGTTTTTT. Translating gives CASSEGWLQGGENTGELFF. Looking up the rest from reference TRBV2 and TRBJ2-2 gives the full variable domain: EPEVTQTPSHQVTQMGQEVILRCVPISNHLYFYWYRQILGQKVEFLVSFYNNEISEKSEIFDDQFSVERPDGSNFTLKIRSTKLEDSAMYFCASSEGWLQGGENTGELFFGEGSRLTVL.